These T cell receptor beta chains were read from a single sample in a study of blood T cells in healthy people across ages. TCRdb passed the 5' RACE reads through MiXCR, listing each CDR3 protein once. Of 700,000 or so distinct CDR3 sequences in the sample, over 40% were seen once. The material sequenced was blood. The receptor source for this set is a man older than 75 in good health. Each CDR3 is given with its conserved first and last residue. D genes are given only for firm matches. Clone sizes are given selectively: once, few, many, or a class where the clone is expanded.

D gene: TRBD1; J gene: TRBJ1-2; V gene: TRBV10-3; clone size: NA; CDR3 protein: CAISERGLNGYTF; CDR3 DNA: TGTGCCATCAGTGAGAGGGGGCTGAACGGCTACACCTTC
D gene: NA; J gene: TRBJ2-2; V gene: TRBV9; clone size: NA; CDR3 protein: CASSILTGRSGGELFF; CDR3 DNA: TGTGCCAGCAGCATCCTGACAGGGAGGTCCGGCGGGGAGCTGTTTTTT
D gene: TRBD1; J gene: TRBJ1-4; V gene: TRBV7-9; clone size: NA; CDR3 protein: CASSFNRGLNEKLFF; CDR3 DNA: TGTGCCAGCAGCTTTAATAGGGGGCTGAATGAAAAACTGTTTTTT
D gene: TRBD2; J gene: TRBJ2-1; V gene: TRBV7-3; clone size: few; CDR3 protein: CASSESGRSHNEQFF; CDR3 DNA: TGTGCCAGCAGTGAAAGCGGGAGGTCCCACAATGAGCAGTTCTTC
D gene: NA; J gene: TRBJ1-2; V gene: TRBV29-1; clone size: many; CDR3 protein: CSAQENYGYTF; CDR3 DNA: TGCAGCGCACAGGAAAACTATGGCTACACCTTC
D gene: NA; J gene: TRBJ2-7; V gene: TRBV12-3/TRBV12-4; clone size: NA; CDR3 protein: CASGYSETQYF; CDR3 DNA: TGTGCCAGCGGTTATAGCGAAACACAGTACTTC
D gene: NA; J gene: TRBJ2-1; V gene: TRBV5-1; clone size: NA; CDR3 protein: CASRTRPGSLYNEQFF; CDR3 DNA: TGCGCCAGCCGCACCCGGCCGGGTTCCCTCTACAATGAGCAGTTCTTC
D gene: NA; J gene: TRBJ2-1; V gene: TRBV11-2; clone size: many; CDR3 protein: CASSLVGNRENEQFF; CDR3 DNA: TGTGCCAGCAGCTTAGTGGGGAATAGGGAAAATGAGCAGTTCTTC
D gene: NA; J gene: TRBJ2-3; V gene: TRBV4-3; clone size: few; CDR3 protein: CASSQGYGDTQYF; CDR3 DNA: TGCGCCAGCAGCCAAGGGTACGGTGATACGCAGTATTTT
D gene: NA; J gene: TRBJ2-7; V gene: TRBV6-2/TRBV6-3; clone size: NA; CDR3 protein: CASSYTSSYNEQYF; CDR3 DNA: TGTGCCAGCAGTTATACTTCCTCCTACAATGAGCAGTACTTC
D gene: NA; J gene: TRBJ1-2; V gene: TRBV20-1; clone size: few; CDR3 protein: CSARGGGRKPVNYGYTF; CDR3 DNA: TGCAGTGCTAGAGGGGGGGGCAGGAAGCCCGTTAACTATGGCTACACCTTC
D gene: NA; J gene: TRBJ2-5; V gene: TRBV28; clone size: many; CDR3 protein: CASSFWAEETQYF; CDR3 DNA: TGTGCCAGCAGTTTCTGGGCAGAAGAGACCCAGTACTTC
D gene: NA; J gene: TRBJ2-7; V gene: TRBV20-1; clone size: NA; CDR3 protein: CSAGGGADEQYF; CDR3 DNA: TGCAGTGCTGGAGGGGGGGCGGACGAGCAGTACTTC
D gene: TRBD1; J gene: TRBJ2-7; V gene: TRBV20-1; clone size: NA; CDR3 protein: CSAGQGLISYEQYF; CDR3 DNA: TGCAGTGCTGGACAGGGTTTGATCTCGTACGAGCAGTACTTC
D gene: TRBD1; J gene: TRBJ2-5; V gene: TRBV20-1; clone size: NA; CDR3 protein: CSARDGQGAETQYF; CDR3 DNA: TGCAGTGCTAGGGACGGACAGGGGGCCGAGACCCAGTACTTC
D gene: NA; J gene: TRBJ2-3; V gene: TRBV4-3; clone size: NA; CDR3 protein: CASSQDDSTDTQYF; CDR3 DNA: TGCGCCAGCAGCCAAGATGACAGCACAGATACGCAGTATTTT
D gene: NA; J gene: TRBJ2-7; V gene: TRBV25-1; clone size: NA; CDR3 protein: CARGLAFGSYEQYF; CDR3 DNA: TGTGCCAGGGGGCTGGCGTTCGGCTCCTACGAGCAGTACTTC
D gene: TRBD1; J gene: TRBJ2-7; V gene: TRBV4-3; clone size: NA; CDR3 protein: CASSRSGQGAYNEQYF; CDR3 DNA: TGCGCCAGCAGCCGATCAGGACAGGGGGCCTACAATGAGCAGTACTTC
D gene: NA; J gene: TRBJ1-5; V gene: TRBV6-1; clone size: once; CDR3 protein: CASSRGPNQPQHF; CDR3 DNA: TGTGCCAGCAGTCGGGGGCCGAATCAGCCCCAGCATTTT
D gene: TRBD1; J gene: TRBJ2-7; V gene: TRBV7-9; clone size: NA; CDR3 protein: CASSLDFGTGTSSYEQYF; CDR3 DNA: TGTGCCAGCAGCTTAGATTTCGGGACAGGGACGAGCTCCTACGAGCAGTACTTC
D gene: NA; J gene: TRBJ2-5; V gene: TRBV15; clone size: NA; CDR3 protein: CATSRDQGKETQYF; CDR3 DNA: TGTGCCACCAGCAGAGATCAAGGAAAAGAGACCCAGTACTTC
D gene: TRBD2; J gene: TRBJ2-1; V gene: TRBV6-6; clone size: NA; CDR3 protein: CASSAGLPAYNEQFF; CDR3 DNA: TGTGCCAGCAGTGCGGGACTACCTGCCTACAATGAGCAGTTCTTC
D gene: NA; J gene: TRBJ1-2; V gene: TRBV6-2/TRBV6-3; clone size: NA; CDR3 protein: CASIRADSTFGYTF; CDR3 DNA: TGTGCCAGCATCCGGGCGGATTCGACGTTTGGCTACACCTTC
D gene: TRBD1; J gene: TRBJ1-2; V gene: TRBV5-1; clone size: many; CDR3 protein: CASSGGQGAGGYTF; CDR3 DNA: TGCGCCAGCAGCGGCGGACAGGGGGCAGGTGGCTACACCTTC
D gene: NA; J gene: TRBJ2-1; V gene: TRBV7-2; clone size: many; CDR3 protein: CASGGGGQLYNEQFF; CDR3 DNA: TGTGCCAGCGGCGGCGGGGGCCAACTTTACAATGAGCAGTTCTTC
D gene: NA; J gene: TRBJ2-7; V gene: TRBV9; clone size: NA; CDR3 protein: CASSVGRVLDEQYF; CDR3 DNA: TGTGCCAGCAGCGTAGGTCGGGTCTTAGACGAGCAGTACTTC
D gene: NA; J gene: TRBJ2-5; V gene: TRBV12-3/TRBV12-4; clone size: NA; CDR3 protein: CASSRTVQETQYF; CDR3 DNA: TGTGCCAGCAGTCGGACAGTTCAAGAGACCCAGTACTTC
D gene: NA; J gene: TRBJ1-5; V gene: TRBV9; clone size: NA; CDR3 protein: CASSTLENNQPQHF; CDR3 DNA: TGTGCCAGCAGCACTCTCGAAAACAATCAGCCCCAGCATTTT
D gene: NA; J gene: TRBJ2-7; V gene: TRBV9; clone size: NA; CDR3 protein: CASSAPGAGVHEQYF; CDR3 DNA: TGTGCCAGCAGCGCCCCCGGGGCAGGGGTTCACGAGCAGTACTTC
D gene: TRBD1; J gene: TRBJ2-5; V gene: TRBV12-3/TRBV12-4; clone size: few; CDR3 protein: CASSPRTGLQETQYF; CDR3 DNA: TGTGCCAGCAGTCCCCGGACAGGGCTACAAGAGACCCAGTACTTC
D gene: NA; J gene: TRBJ1-1; V gene: TRBV20-1; clone size: NA; CDR3 protein: CSALGRKAFF; CDR3 DNA: TGCAGTGCCCTAGGGAGGAAAGCTTTCTTT
D gene: NA; J gene: TRBJ2-5; V gene: TRBV7-2; clone size: many; CDR3 protein: CASSSSQETQYF; CDR3 DNA: TGTGCCAGCAGCTCTTCTCAAGAGACCCAGTACTTC
D gene: NA; J gene: TRBJ2-5; V gene: TRBV6-2/TRBV6-3; clone size: NA; CDR3 protein: CASSYTSTTETQYF; CDR3 DNA: TGTGCCAGCAGTTACACTTCGACGACGGAGACCCAGTACTTC
D gene: TRBD2; J gene: TRBJ2-3; V gene: TRBV20-1; clone size: few; CDR3 protein: CSAHQAGGTDTQYF; CDR3 DNA: TGCAGTGCCCACCAAGCGGGGGGCACAGATACGCAGTATTTT
D gene: TRBD1; J gene: TRBJ2-4; V gene: TRBV6-2/TRBV6-3; clone size: few; CDR3 protein: CASTSNLRQGENIQYF; CDR3 DNA: TGTGCCAGCACGTCTAACCTTAGACAGGGGGAGAACATTCAGTACTTC
D gene: NA; J gene: TRBJ1-4; V gene: TRBV12-3/TRBV12-4; clone size: NA; CDR3 protein: CASSLSRVAEKLFF; CDR3 DNA: TGTGCCAGCAGTTTATCCAGGGTGGCTGAAAAACTGTTTTTT
D gene: NA; J gene: TRBJ1-1; V gene: TRBV7-9; clone size: NA; CDR3 protein: CAGSLESGGEAFF; CDR3 DNA: TGTGCCGGCAGCTTAGAGTCGGGAGGTGAAGCTTTCTTT
D gene: TRBD2; J gene: TRBJ2-7; V gene: TRBV28; clone size: few; CDR3 protein: CASSFTSVYEQYF; CDR3 DNA: TGTGCCAGCAGTTTCACTAGCGTTTACGAGCAGTACTTC
D gene: NA; J gene: TRBJ2-1; V gene: TRBV15; clone size: NA; CDR3 protein: CATSRRSPRVIAYNEQFF; CDR3 DNA: TGTGCCACCAGCAGAAGATCCCCCCGGGTAATTGCCTACAATGAGCAGTTCTTC
D gene: NA; J gene: TRBJ1-1; V gene: TRBV24-1; clone size: NA; CDR3 protein: CATSDLPPGPEAFF; CDR3 DNA: TGTGCCACCAGTGATTTGCCACCGGGGCCTGAAGCTTTCTTT
D gene: NA; J gene: TRBJ2-5; V gene: TRBV10-3; clone size: NA; CDR3 protein: CAIRKDPVGSETRYF; CDR3 DNA: TGTGCCATCAGGAAAGACCCGGTGGGGTCAGAGACCCGGTACTTC